The clone carrying this T cell receptor (beta chain) was observed a handful of times. The sample originates from a study of T-cell reconstitution after alpha-beta-depleted transplantation in children. The CDR3 is 18 residues long. Trimming pared 8 bases from V and 1 base from J, leaving 26 bases between. Germline assignment: CDR1 MDHEN and CDR2 SYDVKM. TCRbeta library construction was performed incorporating unique molecular identifiers. A single record per CDR3 protein comes from TCRdb applying MiXCR to the PCR reads. The sample lists around 370,000 distinct CDR3 sequences; over 9% were seen once. Sequences were derived from PBMCs from the stem cell graft donor, sampled from the stem cell graft. The TCR originated in a human donor who donated a stem cell graft to a child with acute lymphoblastic leukemia. J is TRBJ1-1 and V is TRBV28; a possible D gene is TRBD1 (5 bases). DNA of the CDR3: TGTGCCAGCTCGAAATTCCTCGACAGCCTCAGCCCGAACACTGAAGCTTTCTTT. Encoded protein: CASSKFLDSLSPNTEAFF.